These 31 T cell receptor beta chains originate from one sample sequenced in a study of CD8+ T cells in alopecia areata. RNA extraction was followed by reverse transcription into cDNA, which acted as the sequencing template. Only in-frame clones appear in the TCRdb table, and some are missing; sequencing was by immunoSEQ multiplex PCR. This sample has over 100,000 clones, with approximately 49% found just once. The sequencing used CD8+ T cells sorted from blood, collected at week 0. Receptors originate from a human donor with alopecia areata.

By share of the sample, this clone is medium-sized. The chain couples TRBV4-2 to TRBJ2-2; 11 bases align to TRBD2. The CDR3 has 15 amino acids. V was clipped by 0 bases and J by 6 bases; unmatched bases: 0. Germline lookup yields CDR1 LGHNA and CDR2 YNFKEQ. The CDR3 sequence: CASSQDSGGAGELFF. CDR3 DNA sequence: TGTGCCAGCAGCCAAGATAGCGGGGGGGCCGGGGAGCTGTTTTTT.

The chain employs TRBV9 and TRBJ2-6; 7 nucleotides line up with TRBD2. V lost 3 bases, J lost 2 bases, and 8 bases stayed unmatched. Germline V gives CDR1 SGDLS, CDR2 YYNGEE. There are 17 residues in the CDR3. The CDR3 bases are TGTGCCAGCAGCGACCGCTGGCTAGCGGCTGGGGCCAACGTCCTGACTTTC. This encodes CASSDRWLAAGANVLTF.

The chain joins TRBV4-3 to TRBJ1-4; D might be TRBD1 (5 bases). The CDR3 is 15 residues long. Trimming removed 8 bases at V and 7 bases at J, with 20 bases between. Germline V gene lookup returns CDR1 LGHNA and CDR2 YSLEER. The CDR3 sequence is CASGSHGTSPEKLFF. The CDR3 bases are TGCGCCAGCGGATCACACGGGACGTCGCCTGAAAAACTGTTTTTT.

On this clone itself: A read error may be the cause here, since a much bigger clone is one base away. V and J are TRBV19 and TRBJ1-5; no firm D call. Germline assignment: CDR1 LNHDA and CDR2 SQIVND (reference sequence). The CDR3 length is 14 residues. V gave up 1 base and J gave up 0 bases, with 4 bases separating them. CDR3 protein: CASSIGDSNQPQHF. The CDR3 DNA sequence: TGTGCCAGTAGTATAGGGGATAGCAATCAGCCCCAGCATTTT.

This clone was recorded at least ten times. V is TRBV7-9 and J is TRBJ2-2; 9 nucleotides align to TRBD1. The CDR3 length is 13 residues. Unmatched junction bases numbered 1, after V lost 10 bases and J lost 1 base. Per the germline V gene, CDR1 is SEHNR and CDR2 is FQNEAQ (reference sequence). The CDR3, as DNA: TGTGCCAAGGGACAGGGGAACACCGGGGAGCTGTTTTTT. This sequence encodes CAKGQGNTGELFF.

The DNA for the CDR3 is TGTGCCAGCAGTTTTACAGGGGACGAGCAGTACTTC. Protein sequence: CASSFTGDEQYF. The genes are TRBV7-9 and TRBJ2-7; TRBD1 matches 7 bases. This CDR3 comprises 12 residues. Germline V gene data show CDR1 as SEHNR and CDR2 as FQNEAQ (reference sequence). The trim removed 6 bases at V and 5 bases at J, leaving 4 bases unmatched.

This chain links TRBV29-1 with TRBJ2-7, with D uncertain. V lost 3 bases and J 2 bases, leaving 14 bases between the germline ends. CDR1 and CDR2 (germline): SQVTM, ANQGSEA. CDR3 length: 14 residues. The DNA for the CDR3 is TGCAGCGTTGAGGGCAGTACGTTCCCCTACGAGCAGTACTTC. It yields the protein CSVEGSTFPYEQYF.

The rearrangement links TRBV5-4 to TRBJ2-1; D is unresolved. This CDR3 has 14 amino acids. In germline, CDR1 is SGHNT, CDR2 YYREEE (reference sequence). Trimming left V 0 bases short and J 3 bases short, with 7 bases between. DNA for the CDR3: TGTGCCAGCAGCTTGGGCGGATTCTACAATGAGCAGTTCTTC. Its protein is CASSLGGFYNEQFF.

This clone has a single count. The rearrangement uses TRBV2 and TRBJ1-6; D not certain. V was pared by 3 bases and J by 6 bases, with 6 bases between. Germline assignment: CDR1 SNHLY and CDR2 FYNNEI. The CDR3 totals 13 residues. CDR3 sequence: CASSEDSNSPLHF. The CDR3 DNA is TGTGCCAGCAGTGAGGACTCTAATTCACCCCTCCACTTT.

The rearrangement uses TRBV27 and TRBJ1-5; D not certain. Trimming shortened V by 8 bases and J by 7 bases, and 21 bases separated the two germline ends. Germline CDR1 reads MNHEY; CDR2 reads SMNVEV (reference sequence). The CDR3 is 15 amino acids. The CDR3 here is CASSPDGLEGQPQHF. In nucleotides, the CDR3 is TGTGCCAGCTCCCCGGACGGGTTGGAGGGACAGCCCCAGCATTTT.

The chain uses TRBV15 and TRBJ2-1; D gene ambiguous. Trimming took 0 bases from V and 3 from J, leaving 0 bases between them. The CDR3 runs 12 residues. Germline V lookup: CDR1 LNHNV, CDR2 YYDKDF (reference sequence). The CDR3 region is CATSRDYNEQFF. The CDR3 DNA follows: TGTGCCACCAGCAGAGACTACAATGAGCAGTTCTTC.

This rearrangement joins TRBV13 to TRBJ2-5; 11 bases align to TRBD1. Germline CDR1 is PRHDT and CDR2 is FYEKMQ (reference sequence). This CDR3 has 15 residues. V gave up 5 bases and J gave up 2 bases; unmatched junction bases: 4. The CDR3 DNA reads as TGTGCCAGCAGCCTGGGGACAGGGGGGCAAGAGACCCAGTACTTC. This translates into CASSLGTGGQETQYF.

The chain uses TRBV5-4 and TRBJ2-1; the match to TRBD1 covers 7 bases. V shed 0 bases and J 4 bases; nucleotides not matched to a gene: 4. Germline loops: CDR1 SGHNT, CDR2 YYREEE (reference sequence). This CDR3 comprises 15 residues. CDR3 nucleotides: TGTGCCAGCAGCTTGGGGGACAGAGCTTACAATGAGCAGTTCTTC. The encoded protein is CASSLGDRAYNEQFF. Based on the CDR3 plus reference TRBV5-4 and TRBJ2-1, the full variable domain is ETGVTQSPTHLIKTRGQQVTLRCSSQSGHNTVSWYQQALGQGPQFIFQYYREEENGRGNFPPRFSGLQFPNYSSELNVNALELDDSALYLCASSLGDRAYNEQFFGPGTRLTVL.

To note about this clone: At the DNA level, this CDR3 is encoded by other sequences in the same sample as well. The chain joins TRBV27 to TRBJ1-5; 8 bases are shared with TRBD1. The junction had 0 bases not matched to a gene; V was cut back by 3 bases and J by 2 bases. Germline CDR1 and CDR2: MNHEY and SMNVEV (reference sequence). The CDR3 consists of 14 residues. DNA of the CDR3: TGTGCCAGCAGTTTGGGACAGGGCAATCAGCCCCAGCATTTT. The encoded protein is CASSLGQGNQPQHF.

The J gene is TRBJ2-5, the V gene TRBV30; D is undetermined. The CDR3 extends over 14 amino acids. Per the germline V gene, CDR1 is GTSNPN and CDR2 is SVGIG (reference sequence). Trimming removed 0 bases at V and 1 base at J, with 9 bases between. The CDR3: CAWSVPELQETQYF. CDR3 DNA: TGTGCCTGGAGTGTACCTGAACTCCAAGAGACCCAGTACTTC.

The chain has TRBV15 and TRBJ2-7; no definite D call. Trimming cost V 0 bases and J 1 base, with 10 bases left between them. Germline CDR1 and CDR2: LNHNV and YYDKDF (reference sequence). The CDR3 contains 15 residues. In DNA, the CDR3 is TGTGCCACCAGCAGAGACCGGACCCCGTCCTACGAGCAGTACTTC. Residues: CATSRDRTPSYEQYF.

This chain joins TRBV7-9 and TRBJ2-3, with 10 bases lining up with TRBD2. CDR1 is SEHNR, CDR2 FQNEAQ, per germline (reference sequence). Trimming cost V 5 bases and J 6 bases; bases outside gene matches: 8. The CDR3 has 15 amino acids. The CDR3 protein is CASSPKGLARDTQYF. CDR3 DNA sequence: TGTGCCAGCAGCCCAAAGGGACTAGCGAGGGATACGCAGTATTTT.

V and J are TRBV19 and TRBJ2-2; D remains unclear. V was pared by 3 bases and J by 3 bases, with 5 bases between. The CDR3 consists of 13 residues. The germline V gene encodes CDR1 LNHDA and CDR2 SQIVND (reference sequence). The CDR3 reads CASSIGYTGELFF. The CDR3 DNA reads TGTGCCAGTAGTATCGGGTACACCGGGGAGCTGTTTTTT.

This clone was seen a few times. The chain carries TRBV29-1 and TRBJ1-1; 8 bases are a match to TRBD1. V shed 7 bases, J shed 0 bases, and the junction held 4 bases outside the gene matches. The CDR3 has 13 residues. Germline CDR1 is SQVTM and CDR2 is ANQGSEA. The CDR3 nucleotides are TGCAGCGCTACAGGGGGAGTGAACACTGAAGCTTTCTTT. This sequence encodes CSATGGVNTEAFF.

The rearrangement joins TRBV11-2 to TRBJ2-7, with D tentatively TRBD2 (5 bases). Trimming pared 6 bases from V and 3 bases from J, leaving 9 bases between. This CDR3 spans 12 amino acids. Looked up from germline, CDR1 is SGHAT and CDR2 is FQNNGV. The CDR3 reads CASRLDSYEQYF. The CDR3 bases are TGTGCCAGCAGACTAGATAGCTACGAGCAGTACTTC.

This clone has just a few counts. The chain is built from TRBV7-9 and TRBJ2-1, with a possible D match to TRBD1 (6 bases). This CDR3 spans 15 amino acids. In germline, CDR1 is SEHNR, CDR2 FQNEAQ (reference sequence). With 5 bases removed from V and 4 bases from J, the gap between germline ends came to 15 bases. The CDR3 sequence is CASSPLRGIYNEQFF. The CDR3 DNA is TGTGCCAGCAGCCCCTTGAGGGGGATTTACAATGAGCAGTTCTTC.

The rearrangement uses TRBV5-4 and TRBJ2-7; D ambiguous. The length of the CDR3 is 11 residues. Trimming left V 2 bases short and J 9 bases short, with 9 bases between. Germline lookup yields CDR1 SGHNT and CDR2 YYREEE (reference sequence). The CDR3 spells CASSFKGRQYF. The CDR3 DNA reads TGTGCCAGCAGCTTCAAAGGACGGCAGTACTTC.

The CDR3 DNA reads as TGTGCCAGCAGCCAAATCGCGAACACCGGGGAGCTGTTTTTT. Translation: CASSQIANTGELFF. V and J are TRBV9 and TRBJ2-2; unclear D gene. Germline CDR1 is SGDLS and CDR2 is YYNGEE. The V and J ends lost 4 bases and 0 bases respectively, with 7 bases between them. CDR3 length equals 14 residues.

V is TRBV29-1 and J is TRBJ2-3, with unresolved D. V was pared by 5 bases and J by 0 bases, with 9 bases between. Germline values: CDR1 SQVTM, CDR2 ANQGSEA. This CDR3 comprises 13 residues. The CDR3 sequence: CSVLVDSTDTQYF. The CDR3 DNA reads TGCAGCGTTCTAGTAGATAGCACAGATACGCAGTATTTT.

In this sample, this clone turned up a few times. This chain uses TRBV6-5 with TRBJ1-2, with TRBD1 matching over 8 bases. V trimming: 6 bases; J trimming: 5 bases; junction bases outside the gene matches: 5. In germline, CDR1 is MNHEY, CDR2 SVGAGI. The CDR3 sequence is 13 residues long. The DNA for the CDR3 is TGTGCCAGCAGCGTCGACAGGGGATATGGCTACACCTTC. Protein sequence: CASSVDRGYGYTF.

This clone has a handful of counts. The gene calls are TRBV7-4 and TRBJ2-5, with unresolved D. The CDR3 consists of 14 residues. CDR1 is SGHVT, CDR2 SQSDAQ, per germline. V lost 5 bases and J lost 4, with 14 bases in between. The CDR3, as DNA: TGTGCCAGCAGCCCCCCGGTTCGGGTAGAGACCCAGTACTTC. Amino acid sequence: CASSPPVRVETQYF.

This CDR3 is CASRAGVQETQYF. In nucleotides, the CDR3 is TGTGCCAGCCGAGCGGGAGTCCAAGAGACCCAGTACTTC. The chain couples TRBV6-5 to TRBJ2-5; 8 bases are shared with TRBD2. The CDR3 spans 13 residues. The V gene's germline CDR1 is MNHEY and CDR2 SVGAGI. V lost 8 bases to trimming and J lost 1 base; unmatched junction nucleotides: 3.

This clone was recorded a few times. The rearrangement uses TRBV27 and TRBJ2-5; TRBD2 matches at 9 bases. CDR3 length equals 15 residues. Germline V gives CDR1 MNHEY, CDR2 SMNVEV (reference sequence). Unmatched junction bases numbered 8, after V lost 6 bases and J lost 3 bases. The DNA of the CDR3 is TGTGCCAGCAGCCCCACTAGCGGGCATGAAGAGACCCAGTACTTC. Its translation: CASSPTSGHEETQYF.

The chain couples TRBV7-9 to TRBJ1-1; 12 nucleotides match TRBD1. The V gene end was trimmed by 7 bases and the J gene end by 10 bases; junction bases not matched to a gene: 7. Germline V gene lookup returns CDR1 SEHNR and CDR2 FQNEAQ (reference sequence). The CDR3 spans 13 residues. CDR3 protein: CASTPGQGAGAFF. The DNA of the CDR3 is TGTGCCAGCACCCCGGGACAGGGGGCTGGAGCTTTCTTT.

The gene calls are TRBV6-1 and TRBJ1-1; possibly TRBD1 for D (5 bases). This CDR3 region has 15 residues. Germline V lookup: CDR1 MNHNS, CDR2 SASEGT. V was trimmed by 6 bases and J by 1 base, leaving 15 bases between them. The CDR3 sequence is CASSGTTDRNTEAFF. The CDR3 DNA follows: TGTGCCAGCAGCGGGACTACAGACCGGAACACTGAAGCTTTCTTT.

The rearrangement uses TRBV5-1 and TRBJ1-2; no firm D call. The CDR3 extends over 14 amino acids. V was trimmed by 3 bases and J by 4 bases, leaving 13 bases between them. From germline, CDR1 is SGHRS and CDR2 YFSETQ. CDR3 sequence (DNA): TGCGCCAGCAGCTCCCACTCGGAGATCTATGGCTACACCTTC. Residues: CASSSHSEIYGYTF. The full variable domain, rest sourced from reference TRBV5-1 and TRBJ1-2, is KAGVTQTPRYLIKTRGQQVTLSCSPISGHRSVSWYQQTPGQGLQFLFEYFSETQRNKGNFPGRFSGRQFSNSRSEMNVSTLELGDSALYLCASSSHSEIYGYTFGSGTRLTVV.